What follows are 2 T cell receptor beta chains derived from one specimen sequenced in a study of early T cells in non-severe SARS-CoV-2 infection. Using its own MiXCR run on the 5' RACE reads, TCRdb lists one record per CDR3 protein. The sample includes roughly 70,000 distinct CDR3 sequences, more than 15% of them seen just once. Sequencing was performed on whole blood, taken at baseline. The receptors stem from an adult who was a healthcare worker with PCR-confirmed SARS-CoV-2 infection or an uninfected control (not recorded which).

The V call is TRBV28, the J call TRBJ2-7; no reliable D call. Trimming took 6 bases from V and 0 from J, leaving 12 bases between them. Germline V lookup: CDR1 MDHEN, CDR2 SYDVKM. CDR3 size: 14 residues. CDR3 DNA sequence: TGTGCCAGCAGCTCTCATGGGCCCTCCTACGAGCAGTACTTC. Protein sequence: CASSSHGPSYEQYF.

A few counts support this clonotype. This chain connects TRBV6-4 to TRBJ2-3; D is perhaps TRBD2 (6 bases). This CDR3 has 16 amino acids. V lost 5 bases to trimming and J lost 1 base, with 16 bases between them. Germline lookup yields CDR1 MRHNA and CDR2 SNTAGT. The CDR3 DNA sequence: TGTGCCAGCAGTCTCGCTCGGGCGGGGCGCACAGATACGCAGTATTTT. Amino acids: CASSLARAGRTDTQYF.